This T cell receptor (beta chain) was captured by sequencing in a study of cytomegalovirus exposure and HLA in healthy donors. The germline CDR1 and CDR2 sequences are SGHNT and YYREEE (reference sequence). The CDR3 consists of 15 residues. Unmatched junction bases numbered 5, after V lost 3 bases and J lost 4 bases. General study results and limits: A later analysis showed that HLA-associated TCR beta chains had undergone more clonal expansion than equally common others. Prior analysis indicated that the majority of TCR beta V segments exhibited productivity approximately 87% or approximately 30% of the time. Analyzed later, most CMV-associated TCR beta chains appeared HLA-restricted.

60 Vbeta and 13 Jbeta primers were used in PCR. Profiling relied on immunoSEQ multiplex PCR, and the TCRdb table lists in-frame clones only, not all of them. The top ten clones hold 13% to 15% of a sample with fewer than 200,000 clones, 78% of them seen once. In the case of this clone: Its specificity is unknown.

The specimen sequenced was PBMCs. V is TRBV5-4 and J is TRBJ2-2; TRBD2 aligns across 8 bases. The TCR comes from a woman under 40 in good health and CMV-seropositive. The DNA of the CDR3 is TGTGCCAGCAGCTGGGCGGGAGGTATCACCGGGGAGCTGTTTTTT. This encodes CASSWAGGITGELFF.